This T cell receptor (beta chain) was sequenced for a study of blood T cell repertoires in COVID-19. On the study more broadly: T cells, B-cell-depleted T cells, or PBMCs supplied cDNA or gDNA.

With 4 bases removed from V and 2 bases from J, the gap between germline ends came to 17 bases. Germline CDR1 is KGHDR and CDR2 is SFDVKD. The CDR3 extends over 18 amino acids. In the authors' workflow: Researchers report that nucleated cell counts were estimated from reference gene primer amplification. Profiling relied on immunoSEQ multiplex PCR, and the TCRdb table lists in-frame clones only, not all of them. The V and J calls and the clone size are those of that table, but D and trimming were determined from the DNA. Here the sample spans more than 85,000 clones, more than 75% being singletons. The sequenced sample consisted of peripheral blood. The clonotype originates from a woman between 50 and 59 years old with acute or convalescent COVID-19. This rearrangement joins TRBV24-1 to TRBJ2-6, with TRBD1 as a possible D gene (5 bases). CDR3 in DNA: TGTGCCACCAGTGACCCTCTGACAGAATCGGCTGGGGCCAACGTCCTGACTTTC. Its protein is CATSDPLTESAGANVLTF.